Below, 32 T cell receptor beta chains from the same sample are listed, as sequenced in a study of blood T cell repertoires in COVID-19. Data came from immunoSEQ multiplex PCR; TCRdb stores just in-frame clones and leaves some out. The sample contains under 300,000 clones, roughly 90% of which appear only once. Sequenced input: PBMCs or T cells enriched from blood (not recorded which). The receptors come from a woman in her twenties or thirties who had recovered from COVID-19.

The CDR3 protein is CASSYPGSTEAFF. The CDR3 DNA reads as TGTGCCAGCAGTTACCCCGGGAGCACTGAAGCTTTCTTT. This rearrangement joins TRBV6-5 to TRBJ1-1; the D is unclear. There are 13 residues in the CDR3. Per the germline V gene, CDR1 is MNHEY and CDR2 is SVGAGI. With 2 bases removed from V and 4 bases from J, the gap between germline ends came to 8 bases.

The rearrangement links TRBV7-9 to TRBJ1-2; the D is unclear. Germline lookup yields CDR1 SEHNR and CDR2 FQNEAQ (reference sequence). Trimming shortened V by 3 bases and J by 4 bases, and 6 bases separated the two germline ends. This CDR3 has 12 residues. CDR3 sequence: CASSFEGYGYTF. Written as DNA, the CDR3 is TGTGCCAGCAGCTTCGAGGGCTATGGCTACACCTTC.

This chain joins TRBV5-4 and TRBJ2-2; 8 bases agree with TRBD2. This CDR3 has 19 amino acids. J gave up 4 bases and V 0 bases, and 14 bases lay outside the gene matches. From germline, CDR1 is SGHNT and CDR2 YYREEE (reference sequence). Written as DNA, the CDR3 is TGTGCCAGCAGCTTGGGGCGAGCGGGAGATCCCGGCACCACCGGGGAGCTGTTTTTT. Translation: CASSLGRAGDPGTTGELFF. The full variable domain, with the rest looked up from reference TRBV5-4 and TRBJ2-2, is ETGVTQSPTHLIKTRGQQVTLRCSSQSGHNTVSWYQQALGQGPQFIFQYYREEENGRGNFPPRFSGLQFPNYSSELNVNALELDDSALYLCASSLGRAGDPGTTGELFFGEGSRLTVL.

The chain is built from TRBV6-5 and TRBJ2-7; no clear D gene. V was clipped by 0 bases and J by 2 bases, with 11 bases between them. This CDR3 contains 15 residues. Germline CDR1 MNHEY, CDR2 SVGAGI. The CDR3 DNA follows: TGTGCCAGCAGTTACTCGGCAGGCTCAACCTACGAGCAGTACTTC. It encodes CASSYSAGSTYEQYF.

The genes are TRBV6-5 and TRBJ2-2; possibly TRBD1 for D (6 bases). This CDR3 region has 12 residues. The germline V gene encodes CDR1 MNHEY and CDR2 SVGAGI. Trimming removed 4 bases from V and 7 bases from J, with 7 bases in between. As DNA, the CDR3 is TGTGCCAGCAGTTCAGGGGACGGGGAGCTGTTTTTT. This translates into CASSSGDGELFF.

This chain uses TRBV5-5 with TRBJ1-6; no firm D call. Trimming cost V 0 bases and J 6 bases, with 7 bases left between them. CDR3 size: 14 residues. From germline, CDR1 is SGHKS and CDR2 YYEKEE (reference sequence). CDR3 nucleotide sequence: TGTGCCAGCAGCTTGGGGCGGCTTAATTCACCCCTCCACTTT. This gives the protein CASSLGRLNSPLHF.

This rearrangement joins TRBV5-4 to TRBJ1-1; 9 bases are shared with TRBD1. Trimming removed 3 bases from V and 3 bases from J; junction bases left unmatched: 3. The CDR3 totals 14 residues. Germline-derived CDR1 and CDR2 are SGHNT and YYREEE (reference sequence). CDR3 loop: CASSSTGGDTEAFF. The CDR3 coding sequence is TGTGCCAGCAGCTCAACAGGGGGCGACACTGAAGCTTTCTTT.

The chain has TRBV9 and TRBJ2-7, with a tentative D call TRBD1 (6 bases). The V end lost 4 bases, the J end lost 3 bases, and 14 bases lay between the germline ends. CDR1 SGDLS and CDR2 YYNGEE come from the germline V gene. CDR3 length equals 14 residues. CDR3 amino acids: CASSLQGTNYEQYF. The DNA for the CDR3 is TGTGCCAGCAGCCTACAGGGAACTAACTACGAGCAGTACTTC.

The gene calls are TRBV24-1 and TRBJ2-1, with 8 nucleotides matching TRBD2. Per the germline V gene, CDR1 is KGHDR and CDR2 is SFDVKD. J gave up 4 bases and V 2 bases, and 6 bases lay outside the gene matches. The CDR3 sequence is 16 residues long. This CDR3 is CATSDSLAERYNEQFF. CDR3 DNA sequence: TGTGCCACCAGTGATTCACTAGCGGAGAGATACAATGAGCAGTTCTTC.

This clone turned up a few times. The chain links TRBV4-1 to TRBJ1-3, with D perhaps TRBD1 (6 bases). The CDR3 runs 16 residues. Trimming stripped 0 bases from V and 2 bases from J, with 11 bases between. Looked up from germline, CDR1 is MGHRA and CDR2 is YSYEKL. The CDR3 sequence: CASSQDWGPPGNTIYF. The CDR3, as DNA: TGCGCCAGCAGCCAAGATTGGGGGCCTCCTGGAAACACCATATATTTT.

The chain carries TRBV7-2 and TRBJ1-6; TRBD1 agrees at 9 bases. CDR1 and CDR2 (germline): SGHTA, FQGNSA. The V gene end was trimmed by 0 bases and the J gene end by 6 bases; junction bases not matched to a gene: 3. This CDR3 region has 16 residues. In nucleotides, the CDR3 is TGTGCCAGCAGCTTAGCACGGACAGGGGTTAATTCACCCCTCCACTTT. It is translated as CASSLARTGVNSPLHF. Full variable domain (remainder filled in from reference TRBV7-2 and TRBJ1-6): GAGVSQSPSNKVTEKGKDVELRCDPISGHTALYWYRQSLGQGLEFLIYFQGNSAPDKSGLPSDRFSAERTGGSVSTLTIQRTQQEDSAVYLCASSLARTGVNSPLHFGNGTRLTVT.

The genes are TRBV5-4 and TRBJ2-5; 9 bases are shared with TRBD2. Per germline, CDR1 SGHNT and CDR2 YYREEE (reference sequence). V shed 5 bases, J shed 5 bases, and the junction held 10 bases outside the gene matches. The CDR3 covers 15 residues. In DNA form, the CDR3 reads TGTGCCAGCAGTGGCCGAGCGGGGGGTGGGGAGACCCAGTACTTC. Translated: CASSGRAGGGETQYF.

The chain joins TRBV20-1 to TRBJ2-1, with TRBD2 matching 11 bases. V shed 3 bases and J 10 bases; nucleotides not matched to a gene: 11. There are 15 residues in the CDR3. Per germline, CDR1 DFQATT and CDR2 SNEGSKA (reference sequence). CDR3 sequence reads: CSASILAGGYGEQFF. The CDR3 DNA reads TGCAGTGCTAGTATCCTAGCGGGGGGCTACGGAGAGCAGTTCTTC.

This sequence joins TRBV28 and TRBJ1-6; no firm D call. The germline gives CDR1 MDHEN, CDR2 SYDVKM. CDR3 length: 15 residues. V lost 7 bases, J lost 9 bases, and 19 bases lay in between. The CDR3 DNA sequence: TGTGCCAGCACCAAAGAATCGGGGAGCGGTTCACCCCTCCACTTT. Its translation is CASTKESGSGSPLHF.

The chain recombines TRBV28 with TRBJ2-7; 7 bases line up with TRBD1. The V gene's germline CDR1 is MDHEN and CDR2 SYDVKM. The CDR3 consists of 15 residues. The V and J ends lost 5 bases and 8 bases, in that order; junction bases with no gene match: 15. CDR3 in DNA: TGTGCCAGCAGTCCGCCAAGACGGGACAGCGTAAAGCAGTACTTC. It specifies CASSPPRRDSVKQYF.

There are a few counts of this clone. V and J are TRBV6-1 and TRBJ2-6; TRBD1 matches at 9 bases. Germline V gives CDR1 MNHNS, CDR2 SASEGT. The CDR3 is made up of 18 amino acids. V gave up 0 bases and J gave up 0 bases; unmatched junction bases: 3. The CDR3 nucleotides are TGTGCCAGCAGTGAAGCGGGGACAGGGCCCTCTGGGGCCAACGTCCTGACTTTC. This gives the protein CASSEAGTGPSGANVLTF.

The DNA of the CDR3 is TGTGCCAGCAGTGAACAGGCACTGGCAGTTAGCAATCAGCCCCAGCATTTT. Its protein is CASSEQALAVSNQPQHF. The chain couples TRBV2 to TRBJ1-5; D gene uncertain. The germline V gene has CDR1 SNHLY and CDR2 FYNNEI. The CDR3 spans 17 residues. Trimming pared 2 bases from V and 0 bases from J, leaving 14 bases between.

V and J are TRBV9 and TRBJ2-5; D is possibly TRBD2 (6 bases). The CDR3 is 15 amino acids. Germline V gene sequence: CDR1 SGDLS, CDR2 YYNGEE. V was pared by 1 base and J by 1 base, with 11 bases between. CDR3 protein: CASSVSSGRQETQYF. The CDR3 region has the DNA TGTGCCAGCAGCGTATCCAGCGGGCGCCAAGAGACCCAGTACTTC.

The CDR3, as DNA: TGTGCCAGCAGCGTCATGACAGGGGGCGCTAAAACAGATACGCAGTATTTT. Its translation: CASSVMTGGAKTDTQYF. The chain is built from TRBV11-2 and TRBJ2-3; TRBD1 agrees at 10 bases. The germline CDR1 and CDR2 sequences are SGHAT and FQNNGV. The CDR3 length is 17 residues. V gave up 5 bases and J gave up 3 bases; unmatched junction bases: 11.

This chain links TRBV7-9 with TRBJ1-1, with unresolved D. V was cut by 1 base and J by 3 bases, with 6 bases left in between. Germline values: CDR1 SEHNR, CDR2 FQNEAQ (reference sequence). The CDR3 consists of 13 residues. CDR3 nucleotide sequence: TGTGCCAGCAGCTTAGAGCGGGACACTGAAGCTTTCTTT. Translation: CASSLERDTEAFF.

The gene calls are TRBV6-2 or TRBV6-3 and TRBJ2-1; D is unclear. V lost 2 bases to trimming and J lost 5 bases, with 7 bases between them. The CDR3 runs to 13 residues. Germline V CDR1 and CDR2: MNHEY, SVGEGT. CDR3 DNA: TGTGCCAGCAGTTACGCACGGGACAATGAGCAGTTCTTC. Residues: CASSYARDNEQFF.

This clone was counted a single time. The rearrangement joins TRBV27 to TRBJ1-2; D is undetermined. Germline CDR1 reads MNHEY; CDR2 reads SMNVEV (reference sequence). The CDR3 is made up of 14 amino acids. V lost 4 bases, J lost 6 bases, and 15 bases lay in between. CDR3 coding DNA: TGTGCCAGCAGTTATCGACGGGTGGGAGATGGCTACACCTTC. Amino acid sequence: CASSYRRVGDGYTF.

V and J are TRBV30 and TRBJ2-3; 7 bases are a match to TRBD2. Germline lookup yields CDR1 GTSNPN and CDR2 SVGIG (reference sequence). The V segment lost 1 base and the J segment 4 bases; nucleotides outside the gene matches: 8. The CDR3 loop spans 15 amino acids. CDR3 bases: TGTGCCTGGAGTGCGAGAGGCGGGAGCGCAGATACGCAGTATTTT. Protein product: CAWSARGGSADTQYF.

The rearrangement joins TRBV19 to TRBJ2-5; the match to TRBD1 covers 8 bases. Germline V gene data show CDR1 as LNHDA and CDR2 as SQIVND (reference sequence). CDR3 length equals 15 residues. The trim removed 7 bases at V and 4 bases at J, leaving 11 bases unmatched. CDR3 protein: CASTLRTGSGETQYF. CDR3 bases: TGTGCCAGTACCCTCCGGACAGGGAGCGGAGAGACCCAGTACTTC.

CDR3 coding DNA: TGTGCCACCGATCACAGGGGGCGGAATGAGCAGTTCTTC. This sequence encodes CATDHRGRNEQFF. The J gene is TRBJ2-1, the V gene TRBV28; 9 nucleotides line up with TRBD1. This CDR3 comprises 13 residues. Per germline, CDR1 MDHEN and CDR2 SYDVKM. V shed 10 bases, J shed 7 bases, and the junction held 8 bases outside the gene matches.

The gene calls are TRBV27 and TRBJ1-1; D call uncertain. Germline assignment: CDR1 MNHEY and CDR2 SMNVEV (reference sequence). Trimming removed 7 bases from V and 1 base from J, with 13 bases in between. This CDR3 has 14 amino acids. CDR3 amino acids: CASNFVAGNTEAFF. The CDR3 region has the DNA TGTGCCAGCAATTTCGTTGCGGGGAACACTGAAGCTTTCTTT.

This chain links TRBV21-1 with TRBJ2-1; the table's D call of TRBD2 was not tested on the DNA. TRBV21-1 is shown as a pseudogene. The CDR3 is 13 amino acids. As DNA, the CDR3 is TGTGCCAGCAGCAAAGACGCTAGTTCTGAGCAGTTCTTC. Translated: CASSKDASSEQFF.

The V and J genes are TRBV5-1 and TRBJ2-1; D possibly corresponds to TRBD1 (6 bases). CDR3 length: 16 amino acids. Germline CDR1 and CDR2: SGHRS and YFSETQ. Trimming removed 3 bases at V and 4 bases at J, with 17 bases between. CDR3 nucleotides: TGCGCCAGCAGCTGGGTACAGGGTAGGGGATACAATGAGCAGTTCTTC. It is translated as CASSWVQGRGYNEQFF.

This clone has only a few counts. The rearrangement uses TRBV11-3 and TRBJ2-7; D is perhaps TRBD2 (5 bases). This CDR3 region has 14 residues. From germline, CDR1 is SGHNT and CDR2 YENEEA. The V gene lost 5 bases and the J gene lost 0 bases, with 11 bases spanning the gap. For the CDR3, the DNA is TGTGCCAGCAGCCTCCGGGATTCCTCCTACGAGCAGTACTTC. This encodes CASSLRDSSYEQYF. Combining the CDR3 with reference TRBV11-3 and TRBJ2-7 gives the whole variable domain EAGVVQSPRYKIIEKKQPVAFWCNPISGHNTLYWYLQNLGQGPELLIRYENEEAVDDSQLPKDRFSAERLKGVDSTLKIQPAELGDSAVYLCASSLRDSSYEQYFGPGTRLTVT.

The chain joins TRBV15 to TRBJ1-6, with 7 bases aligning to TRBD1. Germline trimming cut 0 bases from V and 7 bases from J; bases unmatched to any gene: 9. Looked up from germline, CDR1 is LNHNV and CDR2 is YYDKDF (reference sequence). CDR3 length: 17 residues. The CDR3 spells CATSRDIGGAGNSPLHF. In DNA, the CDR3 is TGTGCCACCAGCAGAGATATAGGGGGCGCGGGAAATTCACCCCTCCACTTT.

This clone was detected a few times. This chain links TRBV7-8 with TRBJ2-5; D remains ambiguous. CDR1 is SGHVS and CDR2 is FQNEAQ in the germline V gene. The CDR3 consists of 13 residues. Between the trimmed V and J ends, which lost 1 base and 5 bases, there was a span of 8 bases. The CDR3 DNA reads TGTGCCAGCAGCTTAGTTATCGGGGAGACCCAGTACTTC. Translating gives CASSLVIGETQYF.

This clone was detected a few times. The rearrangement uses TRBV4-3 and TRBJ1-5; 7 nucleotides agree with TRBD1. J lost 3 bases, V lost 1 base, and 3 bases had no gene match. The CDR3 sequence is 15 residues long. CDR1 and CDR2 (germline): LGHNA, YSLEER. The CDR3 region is CASSQVQGFNQPQHF. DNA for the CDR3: TGCGCCAGCAGCCAAGTACAGGGGTTCAATCAGCCCCAGCATTTT.